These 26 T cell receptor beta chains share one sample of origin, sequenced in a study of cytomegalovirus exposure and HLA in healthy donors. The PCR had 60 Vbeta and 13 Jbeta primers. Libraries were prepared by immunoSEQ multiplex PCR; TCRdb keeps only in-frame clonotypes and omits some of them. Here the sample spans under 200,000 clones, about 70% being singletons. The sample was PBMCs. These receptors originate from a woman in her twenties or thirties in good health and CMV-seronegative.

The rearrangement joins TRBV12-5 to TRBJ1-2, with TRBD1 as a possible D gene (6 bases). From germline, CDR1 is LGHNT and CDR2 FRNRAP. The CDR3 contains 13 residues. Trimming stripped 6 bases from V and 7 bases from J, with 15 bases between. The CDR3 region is CASGETGSAGYTF. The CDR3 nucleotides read TGTGCTAGTGGGGAAACAGGGTCTGCTGGCTACACCTTC.

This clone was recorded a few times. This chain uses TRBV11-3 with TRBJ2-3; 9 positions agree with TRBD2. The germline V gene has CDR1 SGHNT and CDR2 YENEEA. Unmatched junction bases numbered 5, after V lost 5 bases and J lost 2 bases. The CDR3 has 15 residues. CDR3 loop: CASSDRLAATDTQYF. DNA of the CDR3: TGTGCCAGCAGCGACCGACTAGCGGCCACAGATACGCAGTATTTT.

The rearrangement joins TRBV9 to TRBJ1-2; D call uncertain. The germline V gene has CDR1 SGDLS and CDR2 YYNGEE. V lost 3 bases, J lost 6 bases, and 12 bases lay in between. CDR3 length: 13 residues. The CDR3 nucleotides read TGTGCCAGCAGCGCAACAGAATGGGATGGCTACACCTTC. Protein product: CASSATEWDGYTF.

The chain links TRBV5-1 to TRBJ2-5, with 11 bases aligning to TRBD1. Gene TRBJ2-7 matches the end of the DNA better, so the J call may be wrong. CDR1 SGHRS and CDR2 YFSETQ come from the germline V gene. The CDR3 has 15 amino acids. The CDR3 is CASSLPGQGAYEQYF. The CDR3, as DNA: TGCGCCAGCAGCTTACCGGGACAGGGGGCCTACGAGCAGTACTTC.

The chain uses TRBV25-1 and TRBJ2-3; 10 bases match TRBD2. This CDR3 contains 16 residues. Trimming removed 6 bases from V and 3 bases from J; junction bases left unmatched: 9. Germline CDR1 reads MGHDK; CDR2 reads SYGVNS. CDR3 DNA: TGTGCCAGCAGGCTGACAGGACTAGCGGAGACAGATACGCAGTATTTT. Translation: CASRLTGLAETDTQYF.

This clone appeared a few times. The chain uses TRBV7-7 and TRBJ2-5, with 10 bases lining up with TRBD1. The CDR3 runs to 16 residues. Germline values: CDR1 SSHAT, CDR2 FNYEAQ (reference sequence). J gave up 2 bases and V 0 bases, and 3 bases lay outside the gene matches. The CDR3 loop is CASSLAWDRGQETQYF. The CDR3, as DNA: TGTGCCAGCAGCTTAGCTTGGGACAGGGGACAAGAGACCCAGTACTTC.

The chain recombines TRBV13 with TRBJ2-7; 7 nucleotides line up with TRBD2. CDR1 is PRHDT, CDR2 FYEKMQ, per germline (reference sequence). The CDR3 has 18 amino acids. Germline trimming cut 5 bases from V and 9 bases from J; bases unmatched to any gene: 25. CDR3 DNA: TGTGCCAGCAGCCTGGGCCCAGCGGGCGGGGGACTCCTCGGGGCGCAGTACTTC. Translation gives CASSLGPAGGGLLGAQYF.

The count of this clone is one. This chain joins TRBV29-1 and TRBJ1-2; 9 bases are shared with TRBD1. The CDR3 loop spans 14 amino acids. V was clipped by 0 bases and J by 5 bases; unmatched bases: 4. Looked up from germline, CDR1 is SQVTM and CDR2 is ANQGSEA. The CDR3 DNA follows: TGCAGCGTTGAAGATTGGACAGGGGAATATGGCTACACCTTC. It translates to CSVEDWTGEYGYTF.

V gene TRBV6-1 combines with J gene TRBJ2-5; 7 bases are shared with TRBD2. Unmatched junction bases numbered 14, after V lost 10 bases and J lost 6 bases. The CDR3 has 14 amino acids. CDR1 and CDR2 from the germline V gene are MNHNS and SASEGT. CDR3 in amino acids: CATQKDSGLKTQYF. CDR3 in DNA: TGTGCCACCCAGAAAGATAGCGGGCTGAAGACCCAGTACTTC.

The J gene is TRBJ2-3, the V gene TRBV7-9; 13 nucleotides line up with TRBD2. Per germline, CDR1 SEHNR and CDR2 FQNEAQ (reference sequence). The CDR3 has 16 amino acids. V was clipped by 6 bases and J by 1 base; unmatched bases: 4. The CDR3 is CASRPLAGGRTDTQYF. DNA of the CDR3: TGTGCCAGCAGGCCACTAGCGGGGGGGCGCACAGATACGCAGTATTTT.

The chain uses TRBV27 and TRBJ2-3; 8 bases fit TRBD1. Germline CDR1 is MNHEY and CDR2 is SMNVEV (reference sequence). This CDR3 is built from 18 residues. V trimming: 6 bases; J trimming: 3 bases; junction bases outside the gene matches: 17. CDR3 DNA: TGTGCCAGCAGCCGAAACCCCGCGCAGGGGGCGCGTACAGATACGCAGTATTTT. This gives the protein CASSRNPAQGARTDTQYF.

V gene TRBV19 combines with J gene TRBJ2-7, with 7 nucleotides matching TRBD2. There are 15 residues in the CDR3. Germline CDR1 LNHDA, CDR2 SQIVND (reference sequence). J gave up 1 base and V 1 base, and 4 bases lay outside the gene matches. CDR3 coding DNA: TGTGCCAGTAGTATAGGGCTAGCGGATTCCTACGAGCAGTACTTC. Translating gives CASSIGLADSYEQYF. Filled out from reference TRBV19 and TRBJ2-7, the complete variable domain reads DGGITQSPKYLFRKEGQNVTLSCEQNLNHDAMYWYRQDPGQGLRLIYYSQIVNDFQKGDIAEGYSVSREKKESFPLTVTSAQKNPTAFYLCASSIGLADSYEQYFGPGTRLTVT.

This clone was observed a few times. In DNA form, the CDR3 reads TGTGCCAGTAGTATTTTTCAGGGGGCAGGTGAAAAACTGTTTTTT. It encodes CASSIFQGAGEKLFF. The chain employs TRBV19 and TRBJ1-4; 8 bases fit TRBD1. The CDR3 is 15 amino acids. After removal of 3 bases from V and 7 bases from J, the junction contained 7 bases not matched to a gene. In germline, CDR1 is LNHDA, CDR2 SQIVND (reference sequence).

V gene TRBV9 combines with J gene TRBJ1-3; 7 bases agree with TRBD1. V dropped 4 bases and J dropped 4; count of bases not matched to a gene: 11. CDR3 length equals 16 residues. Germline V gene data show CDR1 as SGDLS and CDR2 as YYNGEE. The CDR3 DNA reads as TGTGCCAGCAGCTTGGGGGGACAGTTTATCGGAAACACCATATATTTT. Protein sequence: CASSLGGQFIGNTIYF.

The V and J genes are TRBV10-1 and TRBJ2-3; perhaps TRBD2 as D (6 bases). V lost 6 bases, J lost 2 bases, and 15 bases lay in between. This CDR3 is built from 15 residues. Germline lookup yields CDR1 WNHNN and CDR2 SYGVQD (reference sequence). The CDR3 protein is CASSGGRSLTDTQYF. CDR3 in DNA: TGCGCCAGCAGCGGGGGACGGAGCCTCACAGATACGCAGTATTTT.

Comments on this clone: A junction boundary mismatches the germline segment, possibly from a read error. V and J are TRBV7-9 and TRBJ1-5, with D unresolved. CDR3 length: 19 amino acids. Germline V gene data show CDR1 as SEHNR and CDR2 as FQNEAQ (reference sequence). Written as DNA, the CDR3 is TGTTCCAGCAGCTTAGCAGACCGGGCAGGAGGAGAGATGGGTCAGCCCCAGCATTTT. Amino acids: CSSSLADRAGGEMGQPQHF.

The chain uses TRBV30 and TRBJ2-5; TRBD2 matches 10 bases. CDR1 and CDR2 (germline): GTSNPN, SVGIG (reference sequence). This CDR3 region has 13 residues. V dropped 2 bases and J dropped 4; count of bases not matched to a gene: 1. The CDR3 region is CAWSPSGRETQYF. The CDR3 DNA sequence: TGTGCCTGGAGTCCTAGCGGGAGAGAGACCCAGTACTTC.

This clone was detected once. CDR3 sequence: CASSYLRGSTDTQYF. For the CDR3, the DNA is TGTGCCAGCAGTTACCTCAGGGGCAGCACAGATACGCAGTATTTT. The rearrangement uses TRBV6-5 and TRBJ2-3; the D gene is possibly TRBD1 (6 bases). There are 15 residues in the CDR3. CDR1 and CDR2 (germline): MNHEY, SVGAGI. V was clipped by 2 bases and J by 0 bases, with 9 bases between them.

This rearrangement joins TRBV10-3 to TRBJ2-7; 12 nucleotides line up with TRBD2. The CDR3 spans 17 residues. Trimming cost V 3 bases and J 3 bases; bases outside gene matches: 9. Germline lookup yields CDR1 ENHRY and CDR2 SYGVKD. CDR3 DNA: TGTGCCATCAGTGACCCCGGACTAGCGGGAACATTCTACGAGCAGTACTTC. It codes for CAISDPGLAGTFYEQYF.

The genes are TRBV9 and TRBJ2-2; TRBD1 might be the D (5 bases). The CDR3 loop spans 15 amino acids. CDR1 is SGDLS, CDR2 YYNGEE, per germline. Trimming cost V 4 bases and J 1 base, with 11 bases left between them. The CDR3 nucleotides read TGTGCCAGCAGCCCACTCGACAGGAACACCGGGGAGCTGTTTTTT. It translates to CASSPLDRNTGELFF.

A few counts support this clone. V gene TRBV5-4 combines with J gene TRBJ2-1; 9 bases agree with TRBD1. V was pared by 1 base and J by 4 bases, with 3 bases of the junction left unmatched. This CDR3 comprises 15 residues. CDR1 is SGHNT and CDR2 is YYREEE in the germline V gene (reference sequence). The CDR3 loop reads CASSLKDRGYNEQFF. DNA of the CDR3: TGTGCCAGCAGCTTGAAAGACAGGGGGTACAATGAGCAGTTCTTC.

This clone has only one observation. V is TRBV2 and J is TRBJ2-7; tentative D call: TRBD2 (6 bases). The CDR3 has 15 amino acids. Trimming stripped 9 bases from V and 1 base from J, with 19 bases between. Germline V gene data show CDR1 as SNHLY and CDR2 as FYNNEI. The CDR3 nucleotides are TGTGCCAGTCCCCGGGAGCCGGGACGATCCTACGAGCAGTACTTC. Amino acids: CASPREPGRSYEQYF.

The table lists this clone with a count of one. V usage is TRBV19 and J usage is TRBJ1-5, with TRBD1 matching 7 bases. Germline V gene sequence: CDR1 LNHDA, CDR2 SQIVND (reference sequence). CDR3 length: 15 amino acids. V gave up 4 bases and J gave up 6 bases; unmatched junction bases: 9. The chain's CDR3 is CASSTLQGSGQPQHF. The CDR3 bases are TGTGCCAGTAGTACCTTACAGGGGTCGGGTCAGCCCCAGCATTTT.

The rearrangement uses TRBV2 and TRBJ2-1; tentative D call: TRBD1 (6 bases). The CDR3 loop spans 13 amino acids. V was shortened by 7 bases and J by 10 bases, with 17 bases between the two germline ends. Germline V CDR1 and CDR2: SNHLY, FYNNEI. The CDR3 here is CASTRAGDREQFF. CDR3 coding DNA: TGTGCCAGCACTAGGGCAGGGGATCGAGAGCAGTTCTTC.

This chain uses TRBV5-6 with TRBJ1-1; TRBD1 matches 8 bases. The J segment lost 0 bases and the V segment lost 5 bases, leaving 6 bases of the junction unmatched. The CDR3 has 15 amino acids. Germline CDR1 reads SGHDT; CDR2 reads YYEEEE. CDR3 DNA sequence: TGTGCCAGCAGAATACGACAGGGGCTGAACACTGAAGCTTTCTTT. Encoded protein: CASRIRQGLNTEAFF.

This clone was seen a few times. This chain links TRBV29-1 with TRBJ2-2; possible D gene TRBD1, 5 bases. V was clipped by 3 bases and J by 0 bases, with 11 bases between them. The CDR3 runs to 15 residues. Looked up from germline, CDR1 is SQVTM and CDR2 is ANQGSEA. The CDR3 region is CSVDLGLTNTGELFF. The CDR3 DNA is TGCAGCGTTGACTTGGGGCTTACGAACACCGGGGAGCTGTTTTTT.